A single TCR beta chain is shown here with its context. The antigen is undetermined. The trim removed 4 bases at V and 0 bases at J, leaving 7 bases unmatched. Looked up from germline, CDR1 is SEHNR and CDR2 is FQNEAQ (reference sequence). This CDR3 comprises 18 residues. Treatment in this sample: some 19 received Ad26.COV2.S at low or high dose, single or two shots; roughly five received placebo; per-sample allocation not given. On day 63 after the first injection, vaccine and placebo recipients gave samples. These data belong to a study of Ad26.COV2.S vaccination and SARS-CoV-2 variants. TCRdb keeps only in-frame clones here, not all; method: immunoSEQ multiplex PCR. The sample contains roughly 390,000 clones, about nine tenths of which appear only once. Points from the study as a whole: Reported findings describe substantial breadth in spike-specific CD8+ and CD4+ T cell responses following vaccination. It was found that vaccine and placebo recipients had similar non-spike TCR breadth.

The chain employs TRBV7-9 and TRBJ2-1, with TRBD2 identical over 12 bases. This clonotype was obtained from a person between 18 and 65 years old who received the Ad26.COV2.S COVID-19 vaccine or a placebo. This material consisted of peripheral blood, taken in a trial of Ad26.COV2.S vaccine versus placebo. The CDR3 spells CASSSRTSGASSYNEQFF. The CDR3 coding sequence is TGTGCCAGCAGCTCCAGGACTAGCGGGGCGAGCTCCTACAATGAGCAGTTCTTC.